What follows describes a single T cell receptor (beta chain). Its antigen specificity is not known. Base qualities are missing; no much larger clone stands one base away. This record belongs to a study of blood T cell repertoires in COVID-19 (TCRdb year 2020). Looking at the study overall: Samples covering the acute and convalescent phases of COVID-19 were provided by collaborators in the United States, Italy and Spain. The prospective study material was composed of cDNA or gDNA derived from T cells, B-cell-depleted T cells, or PBMCs. Deeply sampled blood TCRbeta repertoires from subjects exposed to, actively infected with, or recovered from COVID-19 were included in the dataset. The repertoires were made available in a free public database intended to serve as a resource for research on the immune response to SARS-CoV-2. Samples were obtained from the ongoing ImmuneRACE study (first 160 participants) and from roughly 1,300 subjects provided by 6 global collaborators. A de-identified subject ID, COVID-19 status, age in years and sex were almost always included in the sample metadata. Where available, HLA class I and class II types were obtained from metadata supplied by the sample provider rather than from assay-based typing. Broader findings and caveats from the paper: The quantity of clinical and demographic metadata differed by source and by participant and was supplied without curation.

TCRbeta CDR3 regions were amplified from genomic DNA using the immunoSEQ Assay, a bias-controlled multiplex PCR. For the original study's pipeline: The number of nucleated cells in each sample was estimated from the amplification of reference gene primers within the assay. To quantify the absolute abundance of each unique TCRbeta CDR3 rearrangement, sequence reads were collapsed and filtered. For each sample, productive Simpson clonality was calculated as the square root of Simpson's diversity index over productive rearrangements. As stored in TCRdb, this immuneACCESS dataset retains in-frame rearrangements with V and J assigned. A fraction of the clones does not appear; measured against another copy, unresolved V genes explain less than half of the discrepancy, and the remainder lacks a known reason. That table is the source of V, J and clone size, and D and trimming were worked out from the DNA. This sample lists 200,000 to 250,000 clones; about 90% were detected once. The top ten clones comprise roughly 2.6% of the sample.

The germline V gene provides CDR1 LGHNA and CDR2 YSLEER. Inclusive of the bounding cysteine and phenylalanine, the CDR3 is 16 residues long. Just the 48-base CDR3 DNA is kept, in frame starting at base 1. Compared with germline, V lacks 0 bases and J lacks 6 bases; bases without a gene match: 5. In Seattle, one collaborating source enrolled patients while the infection was active and tracked those patients longitudinally over the course of disease. Collaborating institutions collected whole blood in K2EDTA tubes following their own protocols. For TCRbeta analysis, collaborator samples were shipped as frozen whole blood, as isolated PBMCs, or as DNA extracted from either sample type.

Sequences were obtained from peripheral blood. The rearrangement joined TRBV4-3 to TRBJ2-2; 9 middle bases align to TRBD1. The receptor comes from a man between 25 and 39 years old with COVID-19, enrolled during active disease. The sequence in DNA is TGCGCCAGCAGCCAAGATTGGGACAGGGACGCCGGGGAGCTGTTTTTT. This sequence encodes CASSQDWDRDAGELFF.